A selection of T cell receptor beta chains follows, all from one sample in a study of chemoradiotherapy in HPV16-positive cancers. The data were produced by immunoSEQ multiplex PCR, yet TCRdb's version contains in-frame clones alone and is incomplete. This sample carries some 3,100 clones, about four fifths of them seen once, and the ten largest clones take around 3%. The sample in question was tumor tissue, obtained from a patient who underwent chemoradiotherapy. These receptor sequences come from a human donor with HPV-associated anogenital cancer. Each CDR3 is given with its conserved first and last residue. A D gene is named only where the DNA matches it firmly.

J,V,D,CDR3
TRBJ2-1,TRBV28,.,CASTVSVYGYNEQFF
TRBJ2-2,TRBV4-1,.,CASSQAVSAFGELFF
TRBJ1-2,TRBV9,.,CASSVTIGEGASSYGYTF
TRBJ1-5,TRBV5-1,.,CASRGSDNQPQHF
TRBJ2-3,TRBV10-2,TRBD2,CASRVLAGLTDTQYF
TRBJ2-5,TRBV29-1,.,CSVEDLHGGLGQETQYF
TRBJ2-7,TRBV4-1,.,CASSLGLLYEQYF
TRBJ1-2,TRBV19,.,CASSYTRGLNYGYTF
TRBJ1-2,TRBV18,TRBD1,CASSPLKPTGVHYGYTF
TRBJ1-1,TRBV7-9,.,CASSVVQGRAFF
TRBJ2-5,TRBV19,.,CASSMRGGGPQETQYF
TRBJ2-1,TRBV5-1,TRBD1,CASSPDRVGEQFF
TRBJ1-1,TRBV6-1,.,CEWGDTEAFF
TRBJ2-2,TRBV6-4,TRBD1,CASSPTGGSTGELFF
TRBJ2-2,TRBV28,TRBD2,CASRGLAGAYTGELFF
TRBJ1-3,TRBV7-9,.,CASSLNRGNTIYF
TRBJ2-3,TRBV6-4,TRBD2,CASSAGRSGGSDTQYF
TRBJ2-7,TRBV30,.,CAWSVGFYEQYF
TRBJ2-1,TRBV5-1,.,CASSLWEPTGYKWFF
TRBJ1-3,TRBV5-1,.,CASSLGQAGGTIYF
TRBJ2-3,TRBV7-9,.,CASSLWMDADTQYF
TRBJ2-5,TRBV7-2,.,CASSFKFSKETQYF
TRBJ1-1,TRBV15,TRBD1,CATSRDPGDTGGNTEAFF
TRBJ1-2,TRBV6-1,TRBD1,CASRPSQGLGGYTF
TRBJ2-2,TRBV6-1,.,CASSEVVRVTGELFF
TRBJ2-4,TRBV7-2,.,CASSPNRLAKNIQYF
TRBJ2-5,TRBV4-3,.,CASSQERGGQETQYF
TRBJ2-1,TRBV11-2,TRBD1,CASSSDRGNEQFF
TRBJ1-1,TRBV18,.,CASSRLGGKTNTEAFF
TRBJ1-2,TRBV19,TRBD1,CASSRGQGSHYGYTF
TRBJ1-5,TRBV2,TRBD1,CASSSVRDSGTWQPQHF
TRBJ1-5,TRBV4-3,TRBD1,CASSQDLGGTGHQPQHF
TRBJ2-3,TRBV7-2,.,CASSLGRQGTDTQYF
TRBJ2-5,TRBV2,TRBD2,CASSVGTSGAYLQETQYF
TRBJ2-5,TRBV18,.,CASSHDLSQETQYF
TRBJ1-1,TRBV4-2,.,CASSQDSAIMNTEAFF
TRBJ1-2,TRBV2,.,CASSQDTDYGYTF
TRBJ2-3,TRBV7-9,TRBD2,CASSLGPGGVSTDTQYF
TRBJ2-1,TRBV30,TRBD2,CAEGEAGGEQFF
TRBJ1-1,TRBV18,.,CASSYSMNTEAFF
TRBJ2-3,TRBV19,.,CASSPQGSTDTQYF
TRBJ2-2,TRBV2,.,CASRDGASNTGELFF
TRBJ2-1,TRBV25-1,TRBD2,CASSDWLAGGYNEQFF
TRBJ1-2,TRBV5-5,.,CASSTGSSGYTF
TRBJ1-1,TRBV15,.,CATSRDFFQGHTEAFF
TRBJ2-7,TRBV10-2,.,CASSLTAYEQYF
TRBJ1-1,TRBV6-1,.,CASRGPYTEAFF
TRBJ2-2,TRBV19,.,CASLRATGELFF
TRBJ2-2,TRBV6-4,.,CASSVEGANTGELFF
TRBJ2-5,TRBV5-1,TRBD1,CASRIGTGAQETQYF
TRBJ2-1,TRBV6-1,TRBD2,CATGWGSGESDEQFF
TRBJ1-1,TRBV4-1,.,CASSRGQLNTEAFF
TRBJ2-3,TRBV5-4,TRBD2,CASRPQAGPPTDTQYF
TRBJ2-7,TRBV2,TRBD2,CASSTQTSELYF
TRBJ2-2,TRBV2,TRBD1,CASSEYGRGFTGELFF
TRBJ2-7,TRBV5-1,TRBD1,CASSEAGTGGPWYF
TRBJ1-6,TRBV21-1,.,CASSKKTRPYSPLHF
TRBJ2-7,TRBV6-1,.,CATKRPGWGYYEQYF
TRBJ1-6,TRBV19,TRBD1,CASSIRTGDSPLHF
TRBJ1-1,TRBV7-9,.,CASSIQGYTEAFF